The 10 T cell receptor beta chains given below trace back to one sample, sequenced in a study of early T cells in non-severe SARS-CoV-2 infection. TCRdb used MiXCR to reprocess the 5' RACE reads, holding one entry per CDR3 protein. The sample yields about 46,000 distinct CDR3 sequences, 5% to 5.5% seen once. The specimen comprised whole blood, sampled at baseline. Receptor source: an adult who was a healthcare worker with PCR-confirmed SARS-CoV-2 infection or an uninfected control (not recorded which).

This clonotype turned up a few times. The chain has TRBV12-3 or TRBV12-4 and TRBJ1-1; 8 bases match TRBD1. The J segment lost 4 bases and the V segment lost 8 bases, leaving 9 bases of the junction unmatched. There are 14 residues in the CDR3. CDR3 sequence: CASGITTGGTEAFF. The CDR3 region has the DNA TGTGCCAGCGGGATAACTACAGGGGGCACTGAAGCTTTCTTT.

This clonotype has more than one count but fewer than ten. The chain joins TRBV14 to TRBJ2-1; D is unclear. The CDR3 totals 11 residues. Trimming stripped 2 bases from V and 9 bases from J, with 5 bases between. CDR1 and CDR2 from the germline V gene are SGHDN and FVKESK. Here the CDR3 reads CASSQRIEQFF. The CDR3 bases are TGTGCCAGCAGCCAACGGATTGAGCAGTTCTTC.

This clonotype is labeled medium-sized. The rearrangement joins TRBV6-4 to TRBJ2-2; a weak D match, TRBD2 (6 bases). Germline CDR1 MRHNA, CDR2 SNTAGT. The germline V and J ends were trimmed by 3 bases and 4 bases, with 6 bases remaining between them. The CDR3 runs to 13 residues. The CDR3 sequence is CASSETSTGELFF. The CDR3 bases are TGTGCCAGCAGTGAGACTAGCACCGGGGAGCTGTTTTTT.

This clonotype was observed many times. The chain recombines TRBV7-9 with TRBJ2-7; D not resolved. Trimming removed 4 bases at V and 0 bases at J, with 10 bases between. This CDR3 is built from 14 residues. CDR1 is SEHNR and CDR2 is FQNEAQ in the germline V gene (reference sequence). CDR3 nucleotides: TGTGCCAGCAGCTCACCGGGCATCTCCTACGAGCAGTACTTC. Amino acids: CASSSPGISYEQYF.

In this sample, this clonotype turned up many times. The V gene is TRBV4-1, the J gene TRBJ1-6; the D gene is possibly TRBD1 (5 bases). CDR3 length: 17 residues. V was trimmed by 0 bases and J by 8 bases, leaving 17 bases between them. From germline, CDR1 is MGHRA and CDR2 YSYEKL. The CDR3 nucleotides are TGCGCCAGCAGCCAAGATATTGTAGGCGGGGACCATTCACCCCTCCACTTT. It specifies CASSQDIVGGDHSPLHF.

This clonotype was seen at least ten times. The chain joins TRBV7-8 to TRBJ2-7; 8 nucleotides align to TRBD2. V was pared by 5 bases and J by 7 bases, with 10 bases of the junction left unmatched. Germline assignment: CDR1 SGHVS and CDR2 FQNEAQ. This CDR3 contains 14 residues. The CDR3 here is CASSTRLPGGEQYF. The CDR3, as DNA: TGTGCCAGCAGCACCAGACTGCCGGGGGGGGAGCAGTACTTC.

The sample holds a few counts of this clonotype. The chain has TRBV28 and TRBJ1-5; D gene uncertain. The CDR3 length is 15 residues. Germline-derived CDR1 and CDR2 are MDHEN and SYDVKM. V lost 6 bases, J lost 1 base, and 13 bases lay in between. As DNA, the CDR3 is TGTGCCAGCAGCCCCGCCAGCCTGAGCAATCAGCCCCAGCATTTT. This sequence encodes CASSPASLSNQPQHF.

This clonotype was detected ten times or more. The chain combines TRBV5-6 with TRBJ2-1; no clear D. V lost 1 base, J lost 10 bases, and 12 bases lay in between. Germline V gives CDR1 SGHDT, CDR2 YYEEEE. The CDR3 extends over 13 amino acids. In DNA form, the CDR3 reads TGTGCCAGCAGCTTGTCTCGTGTCGGCGAGCAGTTCTTC. Its translation is CASSLSRVGEQFF.

This sequence joins TRBV4-1 and TRBJ2-5; D call uncertain. Germline assignment: CDR1 MGHRA and CDR2 YSYEKL. Trimming left V 3 bases short and J 2 bases short, with 10 bases between. The CDR3 spans 14 residues. As DNA, the CDR3 is TGCGCCAGCAGCCAGAATCTGGGGCAAGAGACCCAGTACTTC. Amino acid sequence: CASSQNLGQETQYF.

This clonotype has at least ten counts. This chain joins TRBV5-1 and TRBJ1-5, with a possible D match to TRBD1 (6 bases). Germline assignment: CDR1 SGHRS and CDR2 YFSETQ. This CDR3 region has 15 residues. V lost 1 base and J 1 base, leaving 9 bases between the germline ends. CDR3 residues: CASSLSGHSNQPQHF. CDR3 in DNA: TGCGCCAGCAGCTTGTCGGGACACAGCAATCAGCCCCAGCATTTT.